These 6 T cell receptor delta chains were sequenced from one sample in a study of gamma delta lymphoproliferative disorders and STAT genes. PBMCs from patients and controls supplied the genomic DNA for sequencing. TCRdb re-processed the multiplex PCR reads via CATT. The table shows 3,300 or so delta-chain clones, with around 1.2% occurring only once. The sequenced sample consisted of blood. These receptors came from a human donor in good health.

This clone was counted a few times. The mismatch at residue 5 between this DNA's translation and the TCRdb protein of a much larger clone likely reflects a read error; the protein shown is translated from the DNA. The V and J genes are TRDV2 and TRDJ1, with 11 bases aligning to TRDD3. From germline, CDR1 is GEAIGNYY and CDR2 EKD. The CDR3 runs to 17 residues. V gave up 3 bases and J gave up 5 bases; unmatched junction bases: 13. CDR3 nucleotides: TGTGCCTGTGACTCTGTTGGTGGGGGATACGCCACGGATAAACTCATCTTT. Its translation is CACDSVGGGYATDKLIF.

This clone showed up just a few times. TCRdb's protein for this DNA is that of a much larger clone and differs from the translation at residue 7, likely a read error; the protein shown is the DNA translation. The chain uses TRDV2 and TRDJ1; 11 nucleotides match TRDD3. This CDR3 has 19 amino acids. Germline V gene lookup returns CDR1 GEAIGNYY and CDR2 EKD. J gave up 0 bases and V 3 bases, and 14 bases lay outside the gene matches. The CDR3 nucleotides read TGTGCCTGTGACCCCCTCTTCGTACTGGGGGATATGGACACCGATAAACTCATCTTT. It specifies CACDPLFVLGDMDTDKLIF.

This clone has only a few counts. The protein recorded in TCRdb matches a much larger clone and deviates from this DNA's translation at residue 12, suggesting a read error; the protein here is obtained by translating the DNA. The CDR3 region has the DNA TGTGCCTGTGACGCCCTTAGTACTGGGGGACACGCCGATAAACTCATCTTT. Translated: CACDALSTGGHADKLIF. The chain links TRDV2 to TRDJ1, with 9 bases that match TRDD3. CDR1 and CDR2 from the germline V gene are GEAIGNYY and EKD. Losses at the gene ends were 3 bases for V and 3 bases for J; bases not matched to a gene: 13. The CDR3 has 17 amino acids.

Of note for this clone: A far larger clone is just one base off, so this is likely a read error. The chain uses TRDV2 and TRDJ1, with 10 bases aligning to TRDD3. CDR1 is GEAIGNYY, CDR2 EKD, per germline. This CDR3 is built from 23 residues. The CDR3 coding sequence is TGTGCCTGTGGCACCGTAAACCCTACTATGGGAACTGGGGGATCACGGTACACCGATAAACTCATCTTT. It yields the protein CACGTVNPTMGTGGSRYTDKLIF.

The sample holds a few counts of this clone. TCRdb lists the protein of a much larger clone for this DNA, which differs at residue 3, so this is likely a read error; the protein given here is translated from the DNA itself. V gene TRDV2 combines with J gene TRDJ1, with 9 bases aligning to TRDD3. This CDR3 has 17 amino acids. Germline assignment: CDR1 GEAIGNYY and CDR2 EKD. The CDR3 is CARDRLGEARYTDKLIF. CDR3 sequence (DNA): TGTGCCCGTGACAGACTGGGGGAGGCCCGGTACACCGATAAACTCATCTTT.

A few counts support this clone. With a far larger clone one base away, a read error is the likely cause. The identical CDR3 is also encoded by other nucleotide sequences in the sample. The chain has TRDV2 and TRDJ1, with D uncertain. The CDR3 sequence is 15 residues long. Germline CDR1 reads GEAIGNYY; CDR2 reads EKD. The CDR3 is CACDTLGAYTDKLIF. CDR3 coding DNA: TGTGCCTGCGACACGTTAGGAGCCTACACCGATAAACTCATCTTT.